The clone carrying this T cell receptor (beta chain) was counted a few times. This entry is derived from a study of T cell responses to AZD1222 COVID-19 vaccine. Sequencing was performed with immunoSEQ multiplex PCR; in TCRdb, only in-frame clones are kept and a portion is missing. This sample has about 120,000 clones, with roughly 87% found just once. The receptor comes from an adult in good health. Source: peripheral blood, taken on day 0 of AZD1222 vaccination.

The CDR3 bases are TGTGCCAGCAGTCTACAGGGCTACGAGCAGTACTTC. Protein product: CASSLQGYEQYF. The V and J genes are TRBV6-2 or TRBV6-3 and TRBJ2-7; TRBD1 is a possible D gene (6 bases). The CDR3 is made up of 12 amino acids. V shed 5 bases and J shed 3 bases, with 8 bases lying between them. Germline values: CDR1 MNHEY, CDR2 SVGEGT.